This T cell receptor (beta chain) was identified in a study of T cell repertoires in cytomegalovirus infection. Across the whole study: Indicated by public TCR beta signatures were CMV infection and matching HLA type.

The study's findings and limits: Cumulated frequencies of public TCR beta families served to identify carriers of CMV plus the relevant HLA.

A single record per CDR3 protein comes from TCRdb applying MiXCR to the reads. Here the sample spans roughly 320,000 distinct CDR3 sequences, over 7.5% being singletons. This clonotype has ten or more counts. The antigen is unknown. Trimming shortened V by 6 bases and J by 8 bases, and 19 bases separated the two germline ends. The germline V gene encodes CDR1 SQVTM and CDR2 ANQGSEA. The CDR3 totals 13 residues. This sequence joins TRBV29-1 and TRBJ2-5, with D possibly being TRBD1 (8 bases). Sequenced material: PBMCs. The sequence came from a human donor in good health (CMV status not recorded). Some clones in this sample may be carry-over from other donors' samples. Written as DNA, the CDR3 is TGCAGCGTGGGGGGGGGGACAGGCCAAACCCAGTACTTC. Amino acids: CSVGGGTGQTQYF.